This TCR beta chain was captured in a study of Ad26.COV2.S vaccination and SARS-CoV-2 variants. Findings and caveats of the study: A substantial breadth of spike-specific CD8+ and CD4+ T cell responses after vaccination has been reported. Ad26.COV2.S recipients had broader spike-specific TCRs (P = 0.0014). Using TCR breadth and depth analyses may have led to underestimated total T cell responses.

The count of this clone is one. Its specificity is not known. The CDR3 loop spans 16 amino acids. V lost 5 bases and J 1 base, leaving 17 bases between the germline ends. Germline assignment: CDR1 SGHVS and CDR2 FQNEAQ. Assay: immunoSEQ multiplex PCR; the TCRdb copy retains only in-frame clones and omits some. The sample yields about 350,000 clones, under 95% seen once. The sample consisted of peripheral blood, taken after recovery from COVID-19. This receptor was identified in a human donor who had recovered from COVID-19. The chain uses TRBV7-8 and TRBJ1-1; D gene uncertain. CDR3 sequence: CASSPTMKKRNTEAFF. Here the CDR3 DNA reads TGTGCCAGCAGCCCTACTATGAAGAAACGGAACACTGAAGCTTTCTTT.